The present entry profiles one T cell receptor beta chain with its context. Its antigen has not been determined. No per-base quality is available; no much larger clone lies one base away. The CDR3 regions of human TCRbeta chains were analyzed by immunosequencing. The authors' analysis ran thus. TCRs in the repertoires were matched against a reference library of SARS-CoV-2-specific TCRs that had been generated with the MIRA antigen-specificity platform. Breadth meant the fraction of unique TCRs that were SARS-CoV-2-associated, whereas depth meant the fraction of total T cells that were SARS-CoV-2-associated. Using the MIRA data, each spike-specific TCR was assigned both to the spike region to which the TCR was reactive and to a CD4 or CD8 class. Log10-transformed breadth and depth values were compared by one-way ANOVA with Sidak's multiple comparisons tests. TCRdb holds this immuneACCESS table with in-frame rearrangements only. Some clones are missing; in checked studies, unresolved V genes explain under half, and the rest has no known cause. Clone size and V and J calls were adopted from that table, with D and trimming inferred from the DNA. The sample yields about 180,000 clones; around 90% were counted once. Roughly 2.5% of the sample is in the top ten clones.

The data stem from a study of T cell responses to AZD1222 COVID-19 vaccine listed by TCRdb under 2021. In the study overall: AZD1222 recipients given second doses at about 4 weeks or at about 12 weeks were pooled, since spike-specific TCR depth and breadth were not found to differ between the two schedules. Trial participants were enrolled by age into subgroups of 18-55, 56-69 and 70-plus years, and about 150, 27 and 61 TCR-sequenced participants, respectively, were included in these subgroups. A total of about 230 trial participants underwent TCR sequencing, of whom 207 received two doses of AZD1222 and around 25 received two doses of the MenACWY control vaccine. General conclusions and limits of the study: Because no day 14 peak-response samples were available, repertoires were characterized only after the peak T cell response. Conclusions about previously exposed vaccinees were limited because only 5 or 6 AZD1222 recipients were SARS-CoV-2 seropositive at baseline. A significant rise in spike-specific TCR breadth and depth was observed after two AZD1222 doses relative to day 0 and relative to MenACWY recipients. Participants were mostly white British and included more females than males, and it was suggested by the authors that clonal diversity may have been underestimated. Nearly half of unique spike-specific TCRs reportedly recognized epitopes outside regions mutated in the B.1.351 and B.1.1.7 variants. CD4 TCRs associated with the vaccine covered the entire spike protein, and the dominant responses were in regions 160-218 and 743-854. In the small 56-69-year group, the increase in depth fell short of significance, most likely because of low power.

The intended sense of this specimen's time point label: baseline before first vaccination. The vaccinee samples were drawn from two UK trials, COV001 and COV002, one of which was a single-blind randomized controlled phase 2/3 trial testing AZD1222 (ChAdOx1 nCoV-19) in healthy adults. For TCRbeta chain sequencing, PBMC samples from trial participants were taken at day 0 and at day 28 after the second dose. The CDR3 contains 16 residues, cysteine and phenylalanine counted. This entry keeps only the CDR3 DNA: 48 bases, framed from base 1. CDR1 and CDR2 (KGHSH, LQKENI) derive from the germline V gene. The junction carries 21 bases between V and J, which are trimmed by 4 bases and 8 bases respectively.

This receptor chain uses TRBV18 and TRBJ1-5; 6 matching bases give a weak D call of TRBD1. The specimen comprised peripheral blood, sampled on day 0 of AZD1222 vaccination. This clonotype was obtained from an adult in good health. The CDR3 here reads CASSLNPGQPGEPQHF. The nucleotides are TGTGCCAGCTCACTTAATCCCGGACAGCCAGGGGAGCCCCAGCATTTT.